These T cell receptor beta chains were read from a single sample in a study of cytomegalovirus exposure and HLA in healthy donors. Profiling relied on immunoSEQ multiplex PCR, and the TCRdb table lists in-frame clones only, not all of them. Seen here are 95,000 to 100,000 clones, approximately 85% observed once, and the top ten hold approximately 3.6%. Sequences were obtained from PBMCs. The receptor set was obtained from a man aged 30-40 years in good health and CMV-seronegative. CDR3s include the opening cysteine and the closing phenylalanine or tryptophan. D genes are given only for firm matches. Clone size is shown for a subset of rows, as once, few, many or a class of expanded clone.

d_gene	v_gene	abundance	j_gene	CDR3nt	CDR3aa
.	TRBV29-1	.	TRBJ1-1	TGCAGCGCTGGCCGTGAAGCTTTCTTT	CSAGREAFF
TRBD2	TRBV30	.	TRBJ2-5	TGTGCCTGGAGTGCCCGGACTAGCGGATCGAAAGAGACCCAGTACTTC	CAWSARTSGSKETQYF
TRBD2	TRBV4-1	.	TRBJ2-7	TGCGCCAGCAGCCAACCTAGCGGGAACTACGAGCAGTACTTC	CASSQPSGNYEQYF
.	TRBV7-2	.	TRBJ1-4	TGTGCCAGCAGCCCGCAGCCGGGGGGGCCATCTAATGAAAAACTGTTTTTT	CASSPQPGGPSNEKLFF
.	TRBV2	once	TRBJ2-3	TGTGCCAGCAGCGCGCCGAACACAGATACGCAGTATTTT	CASSAPNTDTQYF
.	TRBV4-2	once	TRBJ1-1	TGTGCCAGCAGCCAGGGATTGGGGCCAAACACTGAAGCTTTCTTT	CASSQGLGPNTEAFF
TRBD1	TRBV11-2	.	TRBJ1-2	TGTGCCAGCAGCTTGGACAGGGGGTATGGCTACACCTTC	CASSLDRGYGYTF
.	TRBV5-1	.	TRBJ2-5	TGCGCCAGCAGCCCCCGCGGCGGAGAGACCCAGTACTTC	CASSPRGGETQYF
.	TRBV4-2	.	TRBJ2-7	TGTGCCAGCAGCCAAGACGGGACAAGGTTCTACGAGCAGTACTTC	CASSQDGTRFYEQYF
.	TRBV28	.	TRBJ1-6	TGTGCCAGCACCTTAAGGGGGGGTTGGGATTCACCCCTCCACTTT	CASTLRGGWDSPLHF
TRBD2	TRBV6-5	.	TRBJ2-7	TGTGCCAGCAGGCGTACTAGCGGGGGAAGTTACGAGCAGTACTTC	CASRRTSGGSYEQYF
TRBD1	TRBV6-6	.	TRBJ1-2	TGTGCCAGCAGTTACTCACCGGACAGGGGCTACACCTTC	CASSYSPDRGYTF
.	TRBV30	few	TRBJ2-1	TGTGCCTGGAGTAGGGGGCGGGGGGCCTACAATGAGCAGTTCTTC	CAWSRGRGAYNEQFF
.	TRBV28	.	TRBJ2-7	TGTGCCAGCGCCCCCCGGACAGCGGTACACGAGCAGTACTTC	CASAPRTAVHEQYF
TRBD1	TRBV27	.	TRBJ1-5	TGTGCCAGCAGTCCACCCGGGACAGGGGGCTCGGGGCAGCCCCAGCATTTT	CASSPPGTGGSGQPQHF
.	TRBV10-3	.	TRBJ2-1	TGTGCCATCAGTGAACCCTTGACAGGTACAAATGAGCAGTTCTTC	CAISEPLTGTNEQFF
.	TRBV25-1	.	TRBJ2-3	TGTGCCAGCACTAGAGGGATCGCAGATACGCAGTATTTT	CASTRGIADTQYF
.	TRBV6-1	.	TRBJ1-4	TGTGCCAGCAGTAACCTCGACGCGGGGAATGAAAAACTGTTTTTT	CASSNLDAGNEKLFF
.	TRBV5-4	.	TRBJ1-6	TGTGCCAGCAGCTTGGAAGAGATTATACGTAATTCACCCCTCCACTTT	CASSLEEIIRNSPLHF
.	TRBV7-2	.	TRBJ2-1	TGTGCCAGCAGCTTAGCGGGGACTTCCCTCTACAATGAGCAGTTCTTC	CASSLAGTSLYNEQFF
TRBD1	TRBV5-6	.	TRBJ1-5	TGTGCCAGCAAGCGCTGGGGACAGGGGGCAAATCAGCCCCAGCATTTT	CASKRWGQGANQPQHF
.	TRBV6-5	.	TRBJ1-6	TGTGCCAGCAGTTACGAGGGATTTGCTAATTCACCCCTCCACTTT	CASSYEGFANSPLHF
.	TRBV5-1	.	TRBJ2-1	TGCGCCAGCAGCACGACTAGAAGCTCCTACAATGAGCAGTTCTTC	CASSTTRSSYNEQFF
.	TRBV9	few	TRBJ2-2	TGTGCCAGCAGCGCCGATGGCTTGAACACCGGGGAGCTGTTTTTT	CASSADGLNTGELFF
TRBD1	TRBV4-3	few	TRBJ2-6	TGCGCCAGCAGCGCCCGGGACAGCGTGTTTGGGGCCAACGTCCTGACTTTC	CASSARDSVFGANVLTF
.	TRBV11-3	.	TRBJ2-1	TGTGCCAGCAGCCAAGCGGCGGGCTACAATGAGCAGTTCTTC	CASSQAAGYNEQFF
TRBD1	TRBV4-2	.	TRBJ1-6	TGTGCCAGCAGCCAGGACAGGGAGAATTCACCCCTCCACTTT	CASSQDRENSPLHF
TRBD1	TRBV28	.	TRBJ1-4	TGTGCCAGCAGTTTCGACAGGGTCTCGTCTAATGAAAAACTGTTTTTT	CASSFDRVSSNEKLFF
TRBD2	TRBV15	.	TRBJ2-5	TGTGCCACCAGCAGACCCGCGCAACTAGCGGGAATCGATGAGACCCAGTACTTC	CATSRPAQLAGIDETQYF
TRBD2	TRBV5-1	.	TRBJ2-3	TGCGCCAGCAGCTTGGGTCTTACTAGCGATGCCACAGATACGCAGTATTTT	CASSLGLTSDATDTQYF
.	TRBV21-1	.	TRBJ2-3	TGTGCCAGCAGCAAAGCGTTTGGAGGGTGGTGCACAGATACGCAGTATTTT	CASSKAFGGWCTDTQYF
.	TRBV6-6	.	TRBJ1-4	TGTGCCAGCAGCCGACTTCAAGAAAAACTGTTTTTT	CASSRLQEKLFF
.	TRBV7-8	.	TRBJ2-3	TGTGCCAGCAGCCCGTACCCTGAAAGAGGCACAGATACGCAGTATTTT	CASSPYPERGTDTQYF
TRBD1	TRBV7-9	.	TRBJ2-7	TGTGCCAGCAGCCTCACAGGGGGTAATTACGACGAGCAGTACTTC	CASSLTGGNYDEQYF
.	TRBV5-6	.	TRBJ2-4	TGTGCCAGCAGCTTGGGGACTACCCTAGCCAAAAACATTCAGTACTTC	CASSLGTTLAKNIQYF
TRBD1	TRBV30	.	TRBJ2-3	TGTGCCTGGAGTGTATCAGGGGGCTCTTTGGATACGCAGTATTTT	CAWSVSGGSLDTQYF
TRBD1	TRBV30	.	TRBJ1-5	TGTGCCTGGAGTCACAGGGGTTGGGGGATATCGTATAGCAATCAGCCCCAGCATTTT	CAWSHRGWGISYSNQPQHF
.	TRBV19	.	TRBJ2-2	TGTGCCAGTAGTGGCGGTCATCACACCGGGGAGCTGTTTTTT	CASSGGHHTGELFF
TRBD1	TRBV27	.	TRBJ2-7	TGTGCCAGCAGTTTATTGGGACAGGCTAACTACGAGCAGTACTTC	CASSLLGQANYEQYF